The 20 T cell receptor beta chains below were found in one sample sequenced in a study of beta chain features in type 1 diabetes. Sequenced material consisted of expressed TCRB transcripts (all of the isolated RNA was reverse transcribed). Sequencing was performed with immunoSEQ multiplex PCR; in TCRdb, only in-frame clones are kept and a portion is missing. The table includes around 200,000 clones, more than 10% detected once. The sample was central memory CD4+ T cells from blood. The receptors stem from a woman under 30 in good health.

The gene calls are TRBV15 and TRBJ2-3; weak D call: TRBD2 (7 bases). The CDR3 totals 16 residues. Germline V gene data show CDR1 as LNHNV and CDR2 as YYDKDF (reference sequence). V was cut by 1 base and J by 4 bases, with 15 bases left in between. The CDR3 sequence is CATSRVRTRGADTQYF. CDR3 bases: TGTGCCACCAGCAGAGTCAGGACTAGGGGGGCAGATACGCAGTATTTT. The complete variable domain, with remaining parts taken from reference TRBV15 and TRBJ2-3, reads DAMVIQNPRYQVTQFGKPVTLSCSQTLNHNVMYWYQQKSSQAPKLLFHYYDKDFNNEADTPDNFQSRRPNTSFCFLDIRSPGLGDTAMYLCATSRVRTRGADTQYFGPGTRLTVL.

This clone was recorded a few times. J is TRBJ2-7 and V is TRBV7-2; D is possibly TRBD2 (6 bases). Germline V gene lookup returns CDR1 SGHTA and CDR2 FQGNSA. Trimming shortened V by 1 base and J by 1 base, and 11 bases separated the two germline ends. The CDR3 consists of 15 residues. In DNA form, the CDR3 reads TGTGCCAGCAGCTTAGATTACGGGGGATCCTACGAGCAGTACTTC. Translating gives CASSLDYGGSYEQYF.

This clone was seen a handful of times. This chain uses TRBV18 with TRBJ1-2; 8 bases align to TRBD1. Trimming took 3 bases from V and 8 from J; bases not matched to a gene: 5. The germline V gene encodes CDR1 KGHSH and CDR2 LQKENI. The length of the CDR3 is 13 residues. For the CDR3, the DNA is TGTGCCAGCTCACCCAGCAGGGGGCCGGGCTACACCTTC. Encoded protein: CASSPSRGPGYTF. The variable domain in full, with the rest retrieved from reference TRBV18 and TRBJ1-2, is NAGVMQNPRHLVRRRGQEARLRCSPMKGHSHVYWYRQLPEEGLKFMVYLQKENIIDESGMPKERFSAEFPKEGPSILRIQQVVRGDSAAYFCASSPSRGPGYTFGSGTRLTVV.

The chain combines TRBV6-5 with TRBJ1-2; perhaps TRBD1 as D (5 bases). The germline V gene has CDR1 MNHEY and CDR2 SVGAGI. Trimming left V 5 bases short and J 3 bases short, with 13 bases between. The CDR3 is made up of 14 amino acids. The CDR3 coding sequence is TGTGCCAGCAGTAAAGGGGTCTGGGACTATGGCTACACCTTC. It yields the protein CASSKGVWDYGYTF.

The CDR3: CASSQDPSGSSYNEQFF. CDR3 bases: TGTGCCAGCAGCCAAGATCCTAGCGGGAGCTCCTACAATGAGCAGTTCTTC. The chain uses TRBV4-2 and TRBJ2-1, with TRBD2 matching 10 bases. From germline, CDR1 is LGHNA and CDR2 YNFKEQ. The CDR3 has 17 amino acids. Trimming removed 0 bases from V and 0 bases from J; junction bases left unmatched: 2.

V usage is TRBV7-8 and J usage is TRBJ2-2; D is perhaps TRBD1 (6 bases). The CDR3 spans 16 residues. The germline V gene has CDR1 SGHVS and CDR2 FQNEAQ. Trimming left V 3 bases short and J 2 bases short, with 13 bases between. The CDR3 coding sequence is TGTGCCAGCAGCTTGCGACAGGTACACAACACCGGGGAGCTGTTTTTT. Translating it yields CASSLRQVHNTGELFF. Full variable domain (outside the CDR3, taken from reference TRBV7-8 and TRBJ2-2): GAGVSQSPRYKVAKRGQDVALRCDPISGHVSLFWYQQALGQGPEFLTYFQNEAQLDKSGLPSDRFFAERPEGSVSTLKIQRTQQEDSAVYLCASSLRQVHNTGELFFGEGSRLTVL.

This clone was counted only a few times. The chain carries TRBV18 and TRBJ2-6, with a weak D call TRBD1 (6 bases). V was trimmed by 2 bases and J by 2 bases, leaving 10 bases between them. The CDR3 covers 16 residues. Germline-derived CDR1 and CDR2 are KGHSH and LQKENI. CDR3 residues: CASSPGGVAGANVLTF. CDR3 coding DNA: TGTGCCAGCTCACCAGGGGGCGTCGCTGGGGCCAACGTCCTGACTTTC.

The V call is TRBV29-1, the J call TRBJ2-3; TRBD2 agrees at 8 bases. CDR1 is SQVTM and CDR2 is ANQGSEA in the germline V gene. The CDR3 has 16 amino acids. With V trimmed by 0 bases and J by 5 bases, 10 bases remained unmatched. Here the CDR3 DNA reads TGCAGCGTTGAAGATTATCAGCGGGAGTGGGGAGATACGCAGTATTTT. Translating it yields CSVEDYQREWGDTQYF.

The chain couples TRBV15 to TRBJ2-6; 13 bases line up with TRBD2. The trim removed 5 bases at V and 2 bases at J, leaving 3 bases unmatched. The CDR3 sequence is 17 residues long. Germline V gene sequence: CDR1 LNHNV, CDR2 YYDKDF (reference sequence). The CDR3 region has the DNA TGTGCCACCAGCGGACTAGCGGGAGAACCTGGGGCCAACGTCCTGACTTTC. This codes for CATSGLAGEPGANVLTF. Drawing the rest from reference TRBV15 and TRBJ2-6, the complete variable domain is DAMVIQNPRYQVTQFGKPVTLSCSQTLNHNVMYWYQQKSSQAPKLLFHYYDKDFNNEADTPDNFQSRRPNTSFCFLDIRSPGLGDTAMYLCATSGLAGEPGANVLTFGAGSRLTVL.

V is TRBV30 and J is TRBJ1-2; D gene uncertain. Trimming stripped 4 bases from V and 4 bases from J, with 13 bases between. The CDR3 is made up of 13 amino acids. Germline CDR1 GTSNPN, CDR2 SVGIG (reference sequence). In DNA form, the CDR3 reads TGTGCCTGGACCCGTCAGGAACTCTATGGCTACACCTTC. Protein sequence: CAWTRQELYGYTF.

This chain uses TRBV18 with TRBJ2-7, with 9 positions matching TRBD2. Germline loops: CDR1 KGHSH, CDR2 LQKENI. V shed 3 bases and J 4 bases; nucleotides not matched to a gene: 4. CDR3 length: 14 residues. The chain's CDR3 is CASSPLSGSYEQYF. The CDR3 DNA reads as TGTGCCAGCTCACCTCTTAGCGGGAGTTACGAGCAGTACTTC.

This chain connects TRBV6-4 to TRBJ2-3, with TRBD1 as a possible D gene (5 bases). Germline CDR1 reads MRHNA; CDR2 reads SNTAGT. The CDR3 runs to 13 residues. V lost 6 bases and J 5 bases, leaving 12 bases between the germline ends. The CDR3 coding sequence is TGTGCCAGCAGCCCTGACAGACAAGATACGCAGTATTTT. As protein: CASSPDRQDTQYF.

Many counts were recorded for this clone. The chain has TRBV29-1 and TRBJ2-7, with a tentative D call TRBD2 (6 bases). Germline CDR1 SQVTM, CDR2 ANQGSEA. The CDR3 spans 13 residues. V lost 5 bases and J lost 3, with 14 bases in between. The CDR3 reads CSVLRDLSYEQYF. Written as DNA, the CDR3 is TGCAGCGTTCTCCGGGACTTAAGCTACGAGCAGTACTTC.

V is TRBV4-2 and J is TRBJ1-4, with TRBD1 identical over 9 bases. The CDR3 runs 18 residues. J gave up 0 bases and V 5 bases, and 10 bases lay outside the gene matches. Germline V gene lookup returns CDR1 LGHNA and CDR2 YNFKEQ. The CDR3 DNA follows: TGTGCCAGCAGCTTCCGGGACAGGGCTTGGGCAACTAATGAAAAACTGTTTTTT. Translation: CASSFRDRAWATNEKLFF.

This clone has just a few counts. The chain joins TRBV7-9 to TRBJ2-7; 9 positions agree with TRBD2. Germline V gene sequence: CDR1 SEHNR, CDR2 FQNEAQ (reference sequence). With V trimmed by 1 base and J by 2 bases, 3 bases remained unmatched. The CDR3 totals 15 residues. The CDR3 sequence: CASSLEASGAYEQYF. The DNA of the CDR3 is TGTGCCAGCAGCTTAGAGGCTAGCGGGGCCTACGAGCAGTACTTC.

This clone was found a few times. This chain connects TRBV9 to TRBJ1-1; D possibly corresponds to TRBD1 (6 bases). V dropped 4 bases and J dropped 0 bases, with 13 bases sitting between them. This CDR3 region has 15 residues. The V gene's germline CDR1 is SGDLS and CDR2 YYNGEE. CDR3 DNA: TGTGCCAGCAGCCCGGGGGGCCCCATGAACACTGAAGCTTTCTTT. It translates to CASSPGGPMNTEAFF. Complete variable domain (other parts from reference TRBV9 and TRBJ1-1): DSGVTQTPKHLITATGQRVTLRCSPRSGDLSVYWYQQSLDQGLQFLIQYYNGEERAKGNILERFSAQQFPDLHSELNLSSLELGDSALYFCASSPGGPMNTEAFFGQGTRLTVV.

This clone was picked up a small number of times. This rearrangement joins TRBV10-3 to TRBJ2-1; 10 nucleotides agree with TRBD1. This CDR3 has 15 amino acids. Trimming cost V 6 bases and J 4 bases; bases outside gene matches: 6. The germline CDR1 and CDR2 sequences are ENHRY and SYGVKD. The CDR3 nucleotides are TGTGCCATCAGCGGGACAGGGGAAGGGTACAATGAGCAGTTCTTC. This codes for CAISGTGEGYNEQFF.

This chain links TRBV28 with TRBJ1-3, with D unclear. The CDR3 is 14 residues long. Trimming stripped 2 bases from V and 3 bases from J, with 8 bases between. From germline, CDR1 is MDHEN and CDR2 SYDVKM. This CDR3 is CASSLGGFGNTIYF. CDR3 DNA sequence: TGTGCCAGCAGTTTAGGTGGCTTTGGAAACACCATATATTTT.

CDR3 DNA sequence: TGTGCCAGCAGTGAGGGACTAGCGGGAGTCGACGAGCAGTACTTC. Translation gives CASSEGLAGVDEQYF. This rearrangement joins TRBV6-1 to TRBJ2-7, with TRBD2 matching over 14 bases. CDR3 length: 15 residues. CDR1 and CDR2 from the germline V gene are MNHNS and SASEGT. J gave up 5 bases and V 3 bases, and 3 bases lay outside the gene matches.

The V call is TRBV7-9, the J call TRBJ2-5; no firm D call. The CDR3 extends over 13 amino acids. Germline V gene sequence: CDR1 SEHNR, CDR2 FQNEAQ (reference sequence). The V and J ends lost 5 bases and 4 bases respectively, with 11 bases between them. Here the CDR3 DNA reads TGTGCCAGCAGCCCCCCTAGGAGAGAGACCCAGTACTTC. This translates into CASSPPRRETQYF. Looking up the rest from reference TRBV7-9 and TRBJ2-5 gives the full variable domain: DTGVSQNPRHKITKRGQNVTFRCDPISEHNRLYWYRQTLGQGPEFLTYFQNEAQLEKSRLLSDRFSAERPKGSFSTLEIQRTEQGDSAMYLCASSPPRRETQYFGPGTRLLVL.